This TCR beta chain was obtained from a study of blood T cell repertoires in COVID-19. Study-wide context: Some COVID-19 samples were acute and others convalescent; all came from the United States, Italy and Spain.

Those enrolled, adults aged 18 to 89 years, came from 24 US areas. Per the original methods: Reference gene primer amplification in the assay estimated nucleated cell counts. Data came from immunoSEQ multiplex PCR; TCRdb stores just in-frame clones and leaves some out. V, J and clone size are those of that table, while D and trimming were read from the DNA. The data show some 400,000 clones, 80% to 90% seen once. This CDR3 spans 15 amino acids. Trimming took 0 bases from V and 0 from J, leaving 6 bases between them. CDR1 is LGHDT, CDR2 YNNKEL, per germline (reference sequence). The sequenced material came from PBMCs or T cells enriched from blood (not recorded which). This chain joins TRBV3-1 (or the pseudogene TRBV3-2) and TRBJ2-4; D is ambiguous. The source of this sequence is a man aged 25 to 40 who had recovered from COVID-19. This CDR3 is CASSQDYIAKNIQYF. The CDR3 DNA follows: TGTGCCAGCAGCCAAGATTATATAGCCAAAAACATTCAGTACTTC.